This entry features one TCR beta chain sequence. This CDR3 comprises 14 residues. The V and J ends lost 2 bases and 2 bases respectively, with 10 bases between them. Per germline, CDR1 KGHSH and CDR2 LQKENI. With 60 Vbeta and 13 Jbeta primers, the PCR was carried out. Data came from immunoSEQ multiplex PCR; TCRdb stores just in-frame clones and leaves some out. The data contain some 150,000 clones, roughly 79% of them singletons. The data were taken from a study of cytomegalovirus exposure and HLA in healthy donors. The sample comprised PBMCs. V and J are TRBV18 and TRBJ2-7; D may be TRBD1 (5 bases). The sequence was collected from a woman aged 25-40 years in good health and CMV-seropositive. CDR3: CASSPSKGTYEQYF. Here the CDR3 DNA reads TGTGCCAGCTCACCAAGTAAGGGGACCTACGAGCAGTACTTC.